This TCR beta chain appears in the sequencing data of a study of OX40 agonist ivuxolimab in advanced cancers. Broadly, across the study: The costimulatory receptor OX40 (CD134) was targeted by ivuxolimab, a fully human IgG2 agonistic monoclonal antibody. Intravenous ivuxolimab was administered to patients every 2 weeks at six dose levels: 0.01, 0.1, 0.3, 1.5, 3 and 10 mg/kg. Of the roughly 50 dose-escalation patients, hepatocellular carcinoma was present in roughly 19, melanoma in some 15, renal cell carcinoma in 9 and head and neck cancer in 9. The dose-escalation cohort was 82.7% male with a mean age of roughly 62 years, ranging from roughly 23 to 85. Patients were allowed to have had prior anti-PD-1, anti-PD-L1 or anti-CTLA-4 therapy, and more than 30% of the dose-escalation patients had previously received checkpoint inhibitors. Partial responses occurred in three dose-escalation patients: two with cutaneous melanoma and one with hepatocellular carcinoma. Peripheral TCRbeta sequencing aimed to test whether ivuxolimab altered TCR sequence diversity and caused clonal T-cell expansion. The paper describes the monotherapy dose-escalation part (N = 52 patients) of the phase I trial of ivuxolimab.

The trial excluded patients who had a history of autoimmune disease or who were on systemic immunosuppression. Peripheral blood for TCR sequencing was collected from all dose cohorts at baseline, on cycle 4 day 1, and on cycle 7 day 1. Samples came from an open-label, multicenter, first-in-human phase I dose-escalation trial of ivuxolimab. The trial enrolled adults with locally advanced or metastatic head and neck squamous cell, hepatocellular, melanoma or renal cell carcinoma. Before TCR sequencing, CD4+ T cells and CD8+ T cells were sorted from peripheral blood as separate populations. Worth noting for this clone: What this receptor recognizes is not known. No much larger clonotype is one base removed from it; base qualities were not supplied.

For sequencing of the TCRbeta CDR3 region, genomic DNA was extracted from the sorted cells. TCRbeta CDR3 regions were sequenced using the immunoSEQ Assay. As stored in TCRdb, this immuneACCESS dataset retains in-frame rearrangements with V and J assigned. A fraction of the clones does not appear; measured against another copy, unresolved V genes explain less than half of the discrepancy, and the remainder lacks a known reason. For this sample the table gives tens of thousands of clones, of which 84% were detected only once. Less than 3.5% of the sample belongs to the ten largest clones. The study at large found these results: Partial responders in the 0.1-3.0 mg/kg groups had among the lowest normalized peripheral clonal expansion, especially among CD8+ T cells. Low levels of normalized T-cell clonal expansion were also seen in some patients who did not respond. After ivuxolimab, expanded clones were on average more numerous among CD8+ T cells than among CD4+ T cells. Clonal expansion of both CD4+ and CD8+ blood T cells was observed from baseline to week 6 at doses 0.1 to 3.0 mg/kg. The antigen specificity of the peripheral T cells that underwent clonal expansion was not determined.

From V the trimming removes 4 bases and from J it removes 4 bases, while the gene matches leave 5 bases of the junction unaccounted for. As encoded in the germline V gene, CDR1 is MNHEY while CDR2 is SVGAGI. Counted from cysteine to phenylalanine, this CDR3 has 14 amino acids. The CDR3 DNA has 42 bases and is translated from base 1. The sequences come from CD4+ or CD8+ T cells sorted from blood, collected in a trial of the OX40 agonist ivuxolimab. The receptor's source is an adult with an advanced solid tumor such as melanoma, head and neck, liver or kidney cancer. The rearrangement combines TRBV6-5 with TRBJ1-2, with 8 bases in between that match TRBD1. The DNA sequence is given as TGTGCCAGCAGTTCAGGGGGCGGCGGCTATGGCTACACCTTC. Its protein reads: CASSSGGGGYGYTF.